The 27 T cell receptor beta chains in this list originate from one sample, sequenced in a study of blood T cell repertoires in COVID-19. Libraries were prepared by immunoSEQ multiplex PCR; TCRdb keeps only in-frame clonotypes and omits some of them. The sample comprises about 380,000 clones, 81% of which are singletons, and more than 1% rests with the top ten. The source material was peripheral blood. These receptors were taken from a human donor with acute or convalescent COVID-19. The donor label of this sample is uncertain.

CDR3: CASSELTGQNYGYTF. The CDR3, as DNA: TGTGCCAGCAGTGAATTGACAGGGCAGAACTATGGCTACACCTTC. The V gene is TRBV6-1, the J gene TRBJ1-2, with 7 positions matching TRBD1. Losses at the gene ends were 2 bases for V and 2 bases for J; bases not matched to a gene: 5. CDR3 length: 15 residues. Germline CDR1 reads MNHNS; CDR2 reads SASEGT.

The chain recombines TRBV5-1 with TRBJ1-2; a weak D match, TRBD1 (5 bases). There are 15 residues in the CDR3. The germline V and J ends were trimmed by 3 bases and 6 bases, with 18 bases remaining between them. The germline V gene encodes CDR1 SGHRS and CDR2 YFSETQ. The CDR3 loop is CASSSDWGDLDGYTF. As DNA, the CDR3 is TGCGCCAGCAGCTCAGACTGGGGGGATTTGGATGGCTACACCTTC.

The rearrangement uses TRBV30 and TRBJ1-5; D is uncertain. Germline V lookup: CDR1 GTSNPN, CDR2 SVGIG (reference sequence). With 1 base removed from V and 2 bases from J, the gap between germline ends came to 12 bases. This CDR3 has 15 residues. The CDR3: CAWSAGGTGNQPQHF. CDR3 nucleotide sequence: TGTGCCTGGAGTGCTGGAGGAACGGGCAATCAGCCCCAGCATTTT.

This chain joins TRBV6-6 and TRBJ2-1; D may be TRBD2 (6 bases). CDR1 is MNHNY, CDR2 SVGAGI, per germline (reference sequence). This CDR3 spans 15 amino acids. The V gene lost 5 bases and the J gene lost 4 bases, with 15 bases spanning the gap. The CDR3 DNA is TGTGCCAGCAGTAACATCCGGGACTGGTACAATGAGCAGTTCTTC. This gives the protein CASSNIRDWYNEQFF.

This sequence joins TRBV6-1 and TRBJ1-2; tentatively, D is TRBD1 (6 bases). V was clipped by 3 bases and J by 5 bases, with 13 bases between them. Germline V CDR1 and CDR2: MNHNS, SASEGT. The CDR3 spans 14 residues. The CDR3 here is CASSERGASYGYTF. CDR3 nucleotide sequence: TGTGCCAGCAGTGAGCGGGGGGCGTCGTATGGCTACACCTTC.

The gene calls are TRBV5-1 and TRBJ2-7; 11 nucleotides agree with TRBD2. Germline V gene lookup returns CDR1 SGHRS and CDR2 YFSETQ. The J segment lost 3 bases and the V segment lost 4 bases, leaving 3 bases of the junction unmatched. This CDR3 is 14 amino acids long. The CDR3 coding sequence is TGCGCCAGCAGCATCACTAGCGGGGGCTACGAGCAGTACTTC. Amino acid sequence: CASSITSGGYEQYF.

The chain couples TRBV7-7 to TRBJ2-7; weak D call: TRBD2 (7 bases). Germline lookup yields CDR1 SSHAT and CDR2 FNYEAQ (reference sequence). V gave up 6 bases and J gave up 4 bases, with 19 bases separating them. The CDR3 sequence is 15 residues long. The CDR3: CASSSAEGGGYEQYF. In nucleotides, the CDR3 is TGTGCCAGCAGTTCCGCCGAGGGGGGGGGATACGAGCAGTACTTC.

V and J are TRBV6-2 or TRBV6-3 and TRBJ1-1; TRBD1 matches at 7 bases. The V segment lost 7 bases and the J segment 5 bases; nucleotides outside the gene matches: 7. Per the germline V gene, CDR1 is MNHEY and CDR2 is SVGEGT. This CDR3 comprises 13 residues. As DNA, the CDR3 is TGTGCCAGCACCCCAGGGGGTCGTACTGAAGCTTTCTTT. Protein: CASTPGGRTEAFF.

The gene calls are TRBV28 and TRBJ2-2; TRBD1 aligns across 7 bases. This CDR3 spans 15 amino acids. Germline CDR1 and CDR2: MDHEN and SYDVKM. After removal of 5 bases from V and 4 bases from J, the junction contained 7 bases not matched to a gene. CDR3: CASSPGQLGTGELFF. DNA of the CDR3: TGTGCCAGCAGTCCGGGACAGTTAGGCACCGGGGAGCTGTTTTTT.

This rearrangement joins TRBV18 to TRBJ1-5; 12 bases map to TRBD1. J was trimmed by 2 bases and V by 8 bases; bases with no gene match: 7. CDR1 is KGHSH, CDR2 LQKENI, per germline. CDR3 length equals 16 residues. CDR3 protein: CASGDRGPIGNQPQHF. The CDR3 DNA is TGTGCCAGCGGGGACAGGGGGCCGATTGGCAATCAGCCCCAGCATTTT.

The chain couples TRBV19 to TRBJ2-7; 10 bases align to TRBD2. From germline, CDR1 is LNHDA and CDR2 SQIVND (reference sequence). The CDR3 extends over 15 amino acids. Trimming removed 4 bases from V and 2 bases from J; junction bases left unmatched: 5. CDR3 DNA: TGTGCCAGTAGTACTCTAGCGGGAGCGACCTACGAGCAGTACTTC. It yields the protein CASSTLAGATYEQYF.

The V gene is TRBV2, the J gene TRBJ1-1, with TRBD1 as a possible D gene (6 bases). This CDR3 region has 16 residues. Germline CDR1 and CDR2: SNHLY and FYNNEI. Trimming took 4 bases from V and 1 from J, leaving 16 bases between them. CDR3 bases: TGTGCCAGCAGTGGGGGGGCGGGGGACACGAACACTGAAGCTTTCTTT. Translating it yields CASSGGAGDTNTEAFF. Combining the CDR3 with reference TRBV2 and TRBJ1-1 gives the whole variable domain EPEVTQTPSHQVTQMGQEVILRCVPISNHLYFYWYRQILGQKVEFLVSFYNNEISEKSEIFDDQFSVERPDGSNFTLKIRSTKLEDSAMYFCASSGGAGDTNTEAFFGQGTRLTVV.

CDR3 in amino acids: CASSPRRTSRGRTDTQYF. CDR3 sequence (DNA): TGTGCCAGCAGCCCCAGGAGGACTAGCCGAGGTCGCACAGATACGCAGTATTTT. The chain carries TRBV7-2 and TRBJ2-3; 8 bases map to TRBD2. Germline V lookup: CDR1 SGHTA, CDR2 FQGNSA. The CDR3 runs to 18 residues. Trimming cost V 5 bases and J 1 base; bases outside gene matches: 14. Based on the CDR3 plus reference TRBV7-2 and TRBJ2-3, the full variable domain is GAGVSQSPSNKVTEKGKDVELRCDPISGHTALYWYRQSLGQGLEFLIYFQGNSAPDKSGLPSDRFSAERTGGSVSTLTIQRTQQEDSAVYLCASSPRRTSRGRTDTQYFGPGTRLTVL.

The rearrangement joins TRBV19 to TRBJ2-7; 11 nucleotides line up with TRBD2. Germline V gives CDR1 LNHDA, CDR2 SQIVND (reference sequence). Trimming at V came to 5 bases and at J to 4 bases, leaving 7 bases not matched to a gene. CDR3 length: 15 residues. Written as DNA, the CDR3 is TGTGCCAGTAGTCAACTAGCGGGAGAATCTTACGAGCAGTACTTC. It encodes CASSQLAGESYEQYF.

The chain couples TRBV6-5 to TRBJ2-7; maybe TRBD2 (5 bases). The CDR3 consists of 15 residues. Germline-derived CDR1 and CDR2 are MNHEY and SVGAGI. Trimming removed 6 bases from V and 0 bases from J, with 15 bases in between. This chain's CDR3 is CASRLITGSSYEQYF. The CDR3 region has the DNA TGTGCCAGCAGACTGATAACGGGGAGCTCCTACGAGCAGTACTTC.

This chain connects TRBV6-1 to TRBJ1-5, with 8 bases fitting TRBD1. CDR1 MNHNS and CDR2 SASEGT come from the germline V gene. Trimming cost V 3 bases and J 4 bases; bases outside gene matches: 8. The CDR3 totals 16 residues. The CDR3 loop is CASSESTGVPNQPQHF. The DNA for the CDR3 is TGTGCCAGCAGTGAGTCGACAGGGGTCCCTAATCAGCCCCAGCATTTT.

The rearrangement uses TRBV5-1 and TRBJ2-2; 10 positions match TRBD1. This CDR3 contains 16 residues. Germline trimming cut 3 bases from V and 2 bases from J; bases unmatched to any gene: 4. Germline V gives CDR1 SGHRS, CDR2 YFSETQ. The CDR3 DNA sequence: TGCGCCAGCAGCTACGGGACAGGGGAAAACACCGGGGAGCTGTTTTTT. Translating it yields CASSYGTGENTGELFF.

The chain joins TRBV6-5 to TRBJ1-2; 7 nucleotides align to TRBD1. The germline gives CDR1 MNHEY, CDR2 SVGAGI. The CDR3 is 14 residues long. J was trimmed by 5 bases and V by 8 bases; bases with no gene match: 11. The CDR3 coding sequence is TGTGCCAGCGGCAAGGGACAGAGCCTTTATGGCTACACCTTC. Translating gives CASGKGQSLYGYTF.

This chain joins TRBV21-1 and TRBJ2-7; TRBD2 is the table's D call and was not checked against the DNA. TRBV21-1 is an annotated pseudogene. The CDR3 has 15 residues. The CDR3 is CARRRETLPTYEQYF. The CDR3 DNA reads TGTGCCAGGCGTAGGGAGACCCTCCCTACCTACGAGCAGTACTTC.

This clone was counted only a few times. One junction end does not reproduce the germline sequence, and a read error may be involved. The chain is built from TRBV5-1 and TRBJ2-5; D possibly corresponds to TRBD1 (5 bases). CDR3 length: 17 residues. Germline loops: CDR1 SGHRS, CDR2 YFSETQ. The DNA of the CDR3 is TGCGCCAGCAGCCTGTCCAGGGCGTCGTCAGACCAGGAGACCCAGTACTTC. It encodes CASSLSRASSDQETQYF.

This clone was seen a handful of times. The same CDR3 arises from other DNA sequences in this sample as well. This sequence joins TRBV6-6 and TRBJ1-3; TRBD1 matches at 7 bases. Trimming at V came to 6 bases and at J to 0 bases, leaving 2 bases not matched to a gene. Per germline, CDR1 MNHNY and CDR2 SVGAGI (reference sequence). CDR3 length: 14 residues. As DNA, the CDR3 is TGTGCCAGCAGCTCAGGGGGCTCTGGAAACACCATATATTTT. This encodes CASSSGGSGNTIYF.

Note on this clone: The sample contains more than one DNA sequence encoding this CDR3. The rearrangement links TRBV2 to TRBJ1-2; TRBD1 matches 7 bases. Germline CDR1 SNHLY, CDR2 FYNNEI. V was clipped by 1 base and J by 8 bases; unmatched bases: 4. This CDR3 has 13 amino acids. The CDR3 sequence: CASSEDRGYGYTF. CDR3 in DNA: TGTGCCAGCAGTGAAGACAGGGGATACGGCTACACCTTC.

The chain carries TRBV7-2 and TRBJ2-1, with D perhaps matching TRBD2 (6 bases). CDR1 SGHTA and CDR2 FQGNSA come from the germline V gene. This CDR3 spans 16 amino acids. V gave up 5 bases and J gave up 5 bases, with 19 bases separating them. CDR3 nucleotide sequence: TGTGCCAGCAGCCGCCACTCCTCGGCGGGAAACAATGAGCAGTTCTTC. Residues: CASSRHSSAGNNEQFF.

The chain has TRBV19 and TRBJ2-1; 11 nucleotides line up with TRBD2. The V gene's germline CDR1 is LNHDA and CDR2 SQIVND (reference sequence). V was clipped by 4 bases and J by 7 bases; unmatched bases: 6. The CDR3 spans 15 residues. CDR3 residues: CASSTGLAGRNEQFF. The CDR3 DNA reads TGTGCCAGTAGTACCGGACTAGCGGGTCGTAATGAGCAGTTCTTC.

The chain has TRBV3-1 (or the pseudogene TRBV3-2) and TRBJ1-1, with D uncertain. V was shortened by 0 bases and J by 1 base, with 6 bases between the two germline ends. CDR1 and CDR2 from the germline V gene are LGHDT and YNNKEL (reference sequence). This CDR3 spans 14 amino acids. The CDR3, as DNA: TGTGCCAGCAGCCAAGATAACAGGAACACTGAAGCTTTCTTT. Translation: CASSQDNRNTEAFF.

J is TRBJ1-2 and V is TRBV30; no firm D call. The germline V gene has CDR1 GTSNPN and CDR2 SVGIG (reference sequence). The CDR3 is 12 amino acids. The V end was cut by 6 bases, the J end by 4 bases, with 12 bases between. CDR3 nucleotides: TGTGCCTGCTCCAGAAAGTTCTATGGCTACACCTTC. Its protein product is CACSRKFYGYTF.

This chain links TRBV7-8 with TRBJ1-2; no definite D call. The CDR3 totals 13 residues. The germline V and J ends were trimmed by 3 bases and 4 bases, with 9 bases remaining between them. CDR1 is SGHVS, CDR2 FQNEAQ, per germline. The CDR3 sequence is CASSLTIAYGYTF. CDR3 bases: TGTGCCAGCAGCTTGACCATAGCCTATGGCTACACCTTC.